This TCR beta chain was sequenced for a study of T cell responses to AZD1222 COVID-19 vaccine. Germline V gene sequence: CDR1 ENHRY, CDR2 SYGVKD. V dropped 6 bases and J dropped 1 base, with 9 bases sitting between them. CDR3 length: 13 amino acids. Using immunoSEQ multiplex PCR, the repertoire was profiled, and TCRdb retains in-frame clones only, with some absent. The data show under 80,000 clones, nearly 90% seen once. This sequence joins TRBV10-3 and TRBJ1-1; tentative D call: TRBD1 (5 bases). Sequencing was performed on peripheral blood, taken 28 days after the second AZD1222 dose. The clonotype comes from an adult who received the AZD1222 COVID-19 vaccine. The CDR3 DNA is TGTGCCATCAGGACAGAAGGGAACACTGAAGCTTTCTTT. Translated, it gives CAIRTEGNTEAFF.